Sequencing of this T cell receptor (beta chain) was carried out in a study of blood T cell repertoires in COVID-19. The data were produced by immunoSEQ multiplex PCR, yet TCRdb's version contains in-frame clones alone and is incomplete. The table has around 140,000 clones, around 84% seen once. This CDR3 region has 15 residues. Germline V gene data show CDR1 as MNHEY and CDR2 as SVGAGI. After removal of 6 bases from V and 9 bases from J, the junction contained 8 bases not matched to a gene. Sequenced: peripheral blood. The chain employs TRBV6-5 and TRBJ2-1; 13 bases align to TRBD2. The clonotype originates from a human donor in a cohort sampled during active COVID-19. The CDR3 spells CASSTLAGGTGEQFF. The CDR3 region has the DNA TGTGCCAGCAGCACACTAGCGGGAGGGACGGGTGAGCAGTTCTTC.